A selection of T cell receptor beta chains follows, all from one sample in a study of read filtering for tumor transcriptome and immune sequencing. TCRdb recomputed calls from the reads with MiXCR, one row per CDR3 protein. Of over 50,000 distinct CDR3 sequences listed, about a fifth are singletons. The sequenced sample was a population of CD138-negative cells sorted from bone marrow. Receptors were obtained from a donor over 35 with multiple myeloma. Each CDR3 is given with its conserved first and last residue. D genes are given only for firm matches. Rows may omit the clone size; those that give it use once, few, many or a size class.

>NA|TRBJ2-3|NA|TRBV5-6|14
TGTGCCAGCAGACCATCAACACAGGGATATACGCAGTATTTT
CASRPSTQGYTQYF
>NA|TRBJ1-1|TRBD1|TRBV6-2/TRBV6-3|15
TGTGCCAGCAGGAAAAGTGGACAGGGTAGGACTGAAGCTTTCTTT
CASRKSGQGRTEAFF
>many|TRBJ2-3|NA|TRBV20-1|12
TGCAGTGCCGGGACCTACACAGATACGCAGTATTTT
CSAGTYTDTQYF
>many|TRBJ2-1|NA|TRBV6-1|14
TGTGCCAGCAGTGAAGCGGAAAGACAGGCTGGGCAGTTCTTC
CASSEAERQAGQFF
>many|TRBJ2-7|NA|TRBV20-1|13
TGCAGTGCTAGGCTAGCCTGGGCCTACGAGCAGTACTTC
CSARLAWAYEQYF
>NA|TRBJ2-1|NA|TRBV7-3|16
TGTGCCAGCAGCTTACGTTCAGGAAGCATTTACAATGAGCAGTTCTTC
CASSLRSGSIYNEQFF
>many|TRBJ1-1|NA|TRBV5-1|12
TGCGCCAGCAGCCTCAACAGATACCAAGCTTTCTTT
CASSLNRYQAFF
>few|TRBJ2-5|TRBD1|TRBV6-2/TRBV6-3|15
TGTGCCAGCAGCCGAATAGACAGGGGGCTAGAGACCCAGTACTTC
CASSRIDRGLETQYF
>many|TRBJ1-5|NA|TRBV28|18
TGTGCCAGCAGCCTCTTGATAGGACGGGACAAGGTTATTCAGCCCCAGCATTTT
CASSLLIGRDKVIQPQHF
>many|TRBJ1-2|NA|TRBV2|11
TGTGCCAGCAGTGAAAAGTATGGCTACACCTTC
CASSEKYGYTF
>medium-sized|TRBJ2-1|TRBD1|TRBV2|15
TGTGCCAGCAGGAAGGACAGGGAGGCCTACAATGAGCAGTTCTTC
CASRKDREAYNEQFF
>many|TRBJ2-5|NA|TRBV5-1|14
TGCGCCAGCAGCTCGGGACATTCGTCAGAGACCCAGTACTTC
CASSSGHSSETQYF
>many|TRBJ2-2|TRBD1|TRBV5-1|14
TGCGCCAGTACAAGACAGGGCGGCTCCGGGGAGCTGTTTTTT
CASTRQGGSGELFF
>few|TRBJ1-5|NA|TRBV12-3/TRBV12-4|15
TGTGCCAGCCGGCCAGGGGTTCATAGCAATCAGCCCCAGCATTTT
CASRPGVHSNQPQHF
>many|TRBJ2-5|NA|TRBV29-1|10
TGCAGCGTTGGATGGGAGACCCAGTACTTC
CSVGWETQYF
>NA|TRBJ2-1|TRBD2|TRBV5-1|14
TGCGCTAGCAGCTTGGTAGGCGGGGGCAATGAGCAGTTCTTC
CASSLVGGGNEQFF
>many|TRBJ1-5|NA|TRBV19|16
TGTGCCAGTAAACCCGGGACACACTATAGCAATCAGCCCCAGCATTTT
CASKPGTHYSNQPQHF
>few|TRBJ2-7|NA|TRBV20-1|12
TGCAGTGCACCTGCAGGGGAGAACGAGCAGTACTTC
CSAPAGENEQYF
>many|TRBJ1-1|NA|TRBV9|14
TGTGCCAGCAGCGGGACAAACGGGGGAACTGAAGCTTTCTTT
CASSGTNGGTEAFF
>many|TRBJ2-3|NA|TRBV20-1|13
TGCAGTGCTAGGAGGGGGAGACCAGATACGCAGTATTTT
CSARRGRPDTQYF
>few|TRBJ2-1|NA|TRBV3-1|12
TGTGCCAGCAGCCAAGTCGCGGATGAGCAGTTCTTC
CASSQVADEQFF
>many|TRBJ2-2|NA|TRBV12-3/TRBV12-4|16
TGTGCCAGCAGTCCCCTTGGGGTCGCGAACACCGGGGAGCTGTTTTTT
CASSPLGVANTGELFF
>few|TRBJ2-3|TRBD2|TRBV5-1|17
TGCGCCAGCAGCTTGGCCGGTGTAGCGGGGTCCATGGATACGCAGTATTTT
CASSLAGVAGSMDTQYF
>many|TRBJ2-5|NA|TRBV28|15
TGTGCCAGCAGTAACCCGGGGACGCCATTAGAGACCCAGTACTTC
CASSNPGTPLETQYF
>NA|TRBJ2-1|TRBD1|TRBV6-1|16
TGTGCCAGCAGTGGAGCAGGGACAGGGGGGCTCTATGAGCGGTTCTTC
CASSGAGTGGLYERFF
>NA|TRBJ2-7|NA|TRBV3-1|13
TGTGCCAGCAGCGCCATTTCGGGTACCGAGCAGTACTTC
CASSAISGTEQYF
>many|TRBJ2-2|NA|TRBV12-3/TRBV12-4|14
TGTGCCAGCCTTCGGTCAGTTAACACCGGGGAGCTGTTTTTT
CASLRSVNTGELFF
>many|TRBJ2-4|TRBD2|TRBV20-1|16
TGCAGTGCCTTCGGCCGGGTAGCGGGGGCCAAAAACATTCAGTACTTC
CSAFGRVAGAKNIQYF
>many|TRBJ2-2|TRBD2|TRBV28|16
TGTGCCAGCAGTTTGGGGACTAGCGGGAGGACCGGGGAGCTGTTTTTT
CASSLGTSGRTGELFF
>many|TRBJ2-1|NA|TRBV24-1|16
TGTGCCACTCTGAGAGGCGGGTCAGGCTCCTACAATGAGCAGTTCTTC
CATLRGGSGSYNEQFF
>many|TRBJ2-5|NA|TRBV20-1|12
TGCAGTCCGGTGGGGTCCCAAGAGACCCAGTACTTC
CSPVGSQETQYF
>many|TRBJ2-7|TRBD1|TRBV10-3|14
TGTGCCATCAGGTCCGGGACAGGGAATTCCGAGCAGTACTTC
CAIRSGTGNSEQYF
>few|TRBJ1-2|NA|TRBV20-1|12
TGCAGTGCCCCCCGAAGGGAGAGGGGCTACACCTTC
CSAPRRERGYTF
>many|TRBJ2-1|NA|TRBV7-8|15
TGTGCCAGCAGCTTAGCCGGACAGAGTACGAATGAGCAGTTCTTC
CASSLAGQSTNEQFF
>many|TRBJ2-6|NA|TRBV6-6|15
TGTGCCAGCAGCCTCAAAGTCTCTGGGGCCAACGTCCTGACTTTC
CASSLKVSGANVLTF
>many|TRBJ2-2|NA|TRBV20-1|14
TGCAGTGCTAGCCGATCGAGTACCACCGGGGAGCTGTTTTTT
CSASRSSTTGELFF
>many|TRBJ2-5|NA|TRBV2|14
TGTGCCAGCAGTGTCGGTAGGAGCCAAGAGACCCAGTACTTC
CASSVGRSQETQYF
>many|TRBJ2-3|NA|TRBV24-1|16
TGTGCCACCAGTGATCACGGTCCCGGGACTTACGAAGCGCAGTATTTT
CATSDHGPGTYEAQYF
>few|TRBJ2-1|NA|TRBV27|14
TGTGCCAGCAGTCCGATCCGACTAGGCGGTGAGCAGTTCTTC
CASSPIRLGGEQFF
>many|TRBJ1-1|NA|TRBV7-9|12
TGTGCCAGCAGTTACCCTGCGACTGAAGCTTTCTTT
CASSYPATEAFF